The 26 T cell receptor beta chains given below trace back to one sample, sequenced in a study of blood T cell repertoires in COVID-19. Data came from immunoSEQ multiplex PCR; TCRdb stores just in-frame clones and leaves some out. The repertoire includes more than 200,000 clones, around 88% of them detected once, and nearly 2% sits in the top ten. Material: peripheral blood. The receptors shown here come from a man aged 30 to 39 with active or convalescent COVID-19.

V is TRBV9 and J is TRBJ1-5; D gene uncertain. The CDR3 consists of 13 residues. V dropped 2 bases and J dropped 9 bases, with 12 bases sitting between them. Germline V gene lookup returns CDR1 SGDLS and CDR2 YYNGEE. The CDR3 protein is CASSVRPLGPQHF. In DNA, the CDR3 is TGTGCCAGCAGCGTGAGACCCCTAGGGCCCCAGCATTTT.

J is TRBJ1-6 and V is TRBV4-2; perhaps TRBD1 as D (5 bases). Germline-derived CDR1 and CDR2 are LGHNA and YNFKEQ. This CDR3 has 20 residues. V lost 0 bases and J lost 3, with 21 bases in between. The CDR3 nucleotides are TGTGCCAGCAGCCAAGATCCGGAACAACAGGCGAGCTACTATAATTCACCCCTCCACTTT. Its protein product is CASSQDPEQQASYYNSPLHF.

The rearrangement links TRBV19 to TRBJ2-5; 7 nucleotides match TRBD1. Trimming cost V 10 bases and J 5 bases; bases outside gene matches: 22. The length of the CDR3 is 17 residues. From germline, CDR1 is LNHDA and CDR2 SQIVND (reference sequence). CDR3 amino acids: CATAYAKGAGGRETQYF. The CDR3 coding sequence is TGTGCCACCGCTTACGCGAAAGGGGCAGGGGGTCGCGAGACCCAGTACTTC.

The genes are TRBV11-3 and TRBJ2-1; D not certain. Trimming shortened V by 4 bases and J by 0 bases, and 13 bases separated the two germline ends. The CDR3 is 16 amino acids. Per the germline V gene, CDR1 is SGHNT and CDR2 is YENEEA. In DNA, the CDR3 is TGTGCCAGCAGCTCCCGGTATCTTAGCTCCTACAATGAGCAGTTCTTC. It encodes CASSSRYLSSYNEQFF.

This chain connects TRBV13 to TRBJ1-1, with 7 bases aligning to TRBD1. The CDR3 runs to 14 residues. Germline values: CDR1 PRHDT, CDR2 FYEKMQ (reference sequence). Trimming took 2 bases from V and 4 from J; bases not matched to a gene: 4. This CDR3 is CASSLSPGGTEAFF. For the CDR3, the DNA is TGTGCCAGCAGCTTATCTCCAGGGGGCACTGAAGCTTTCTTT.

The chain combines TRBV12-3 or TRBV12-4 with TRBJ2-5; the D gene is possibly TRBD1 (6 bases). The V gene lost 5 bases and the J gene lost 2 bases, with 9 bases spanning the gap. The CDR3 loop spans 13 amino acids. In nucleotides, the CDR3 is TGTGCCAGCAGTAGACAGGAGCAAGAGACCCAGTACTTC. Amino acid sequence: CASSRQEQETQYF.

V is TRBV12-5 and J is TRBJ1-4; no reliable D call. The CDR3 contains 14 residues. Trimming left V 1 base short and J 4 bases short, with 7 bases between. Per the germline V gene, CDR1 is LGHNT and CDR2 is FRNRAP. As DNA, the CDR3 is TGTGCTAGTGGTTTGGGACTAGATAATGAAAAACTGTTTTTT. This encodes CASGLGLDNEKLFF. The whole variable domain, filled in from reference TRBV12-5 and TRBJ1-4, reads DARVTQTPRHKVTEMGQEVTMRCQPILGHNTVFWYRQTMMQGLELLAYFRNRAPLDDSGMPKDRFSAEMPDATLATLKIQPSEPRDSAVYFCASGLGLDNEKLFFGSGTQLSVL.

V is TRBV6-2 or TRBV6-3 and J is TRBJ2-5, with 7 bases that match TRBD2. The CDR3 loop spans 15 amino acids. Unmatched junction bases numbered 5, after V lost 0 bases and J lost 4 bases. Germline V gives CDR1 MNHEY, CDR2 SVGEGT. Written as DNA, the CDR3 is TGTGCCAGCAGTTACTCTGGTTCGGGGGGAGAGACCCAGTACTTC. Translating it yields CASSYSGSGGETQYF.

This chain uses TRBV3-1 (or the pseudogene TRBV3-2) with TRBJ1-2, with 7 bases lining up with TRBD1. CDR1 and CDR2 (germline): LGHDT, YNNKEL (reference sequence). CDR3 length: 13 residues. J lost 3 bases, V lost 8 bases, and 6 bases had no gene match. CDR3 region: CASGPQGDYGYTF. CDR3 nucleotides: TGTGCCAGCGGCCCCCAGGGGGACTATGGCTACACCTTC.

The chain joins TRBV5-1 to TRBJ1-4; the match to TRBD1 covers 12 bases. Per the germline V gene, CDR1 is SGHRS and CDR2 is YFSETQ. The junction had 10 bases not matched to a gene; V was cut back by 0 bases and J by 10 bases. The CDR3 is 17 amino acids. CDR3 residues: CASSLAGGTGGRGKLFF. The CDR3 bases are TGCGCCAGCAGCTTGGCCGGAGGGACAGGGGGCCGGGGAAAACTGTTTTTT. Looking up the rest from reference TRBV5-1 and TRBJ1-4 gives the full variable domain: KAGVTQTPRYLIKTRGQQVTLSCSPISGHRSVSWYQQTPGQGLQFLFEYFSETQRNKGNFPGRFSGRQFSNSRSEMNVSTLELGDSALYLCASSLAGGTGGRGKLFFGSGTQLSVL.

The CDR3 spells CASSQVFYRGSSSGNTIYF. CDR3 DNA: TGTGCCAGCAGTCAAGTGTTTTATCGGGGATCGAGCTCTGGAAACACCATATATTTT. This chain connects TRBV16 to TRBJ1-3, with no clear D. This CDR3 is 19 amino acids long. Trimming removed 6 bases from V and 0 bases from J, with 24 bases in between. The germline gives CDR1 KGHSY, CDR2 FQNENV.

This rearrangement joins TRBV7-8 to TRBJ2-1; D uncertain. Germline V gene data show CDR1 as SGHVS and CDR2 as FQNEAQ. The V and J ends lost 5 bases and 0 bases respectively, with 11 bases between them. This CDR3 region has 15 residues. The CDR3 DNA reads as TGTGCCAGCAGCGGTGCTAGTGTCTCCTACAATGAGCAGTTCTTC. It codes for CASSGASVSYNEQFF.

V usage is TRBV6-2 or TRBV6-3 and J usage is TRBJ1-1, with TRBD1 as a possible D gene (6 bases). This CDR3 spans 12 amino acids. Trimming pared 5 bases from V and 9 bases from J, leaving 13 bases between. In germline, CDR1 is MNHEY, CDR2 SVGEGT. CDR3 region: CASSTGQLKAFF. DNA of the CDR3: TGTGCCAGCAGTACCGGACAGTTGAAAGCTTTCTTT.

This clone was picked up one time. The CDR3 sequence: CASSYWRSAGNTEAFF. As DNA, the CDR3 is TGTGCCAGCAGTTATTGGAGGTCGGCAGGAAACACTGAAGCTTTCTTT. The chain links TRBV6-2 or TRBV6-3 to TRBJ1-1; D not certain. The V end lost 3 bases, the J end lost 2 bases, and 16 bases lay between the germline ends. Germline V gene data show CDR1 as MNHEY and CDR2 as SVGEGT. The CDR3 is made up of 16 amino acids.

The chain couples TRBV6-6 to TRBJ2-7; 7 positions agree with TRBD1. The CDR3 spans 14 residues. The trim removed 5 bases at V and 4 bases at J, leaving 8 bases unmatched. In germline, CDR1 is MNHNY, CDR2 SVGAGI (reference sequence). CDR3 region: CASSLNRGQYEQYF. CDR3 sequence (DNA): TGTGCCAGCAGTCTAAACAGGGGTCAGTACGAGCAGTACTTC.

The CDR3 sequence is CASSESDRDLGTEAFF. The CDR3 bases are TGCGCCAGCAGTGAGTCTGACAGGGACCTGGGCACTGAAGCTTTCTTT. The chain is built from TRBV10-2 and TRBJ1-1; TRBD1 matches at 7 bases. The CDR3 consists of 16 residues. Trimming at V came to 0 bases and at J to 4 bases, leaving 8 bases not matched to a gene. Per germline, CDR1 WSHSY and CDR2 SAAADI.

The V call is TRBV5-1, the J call TRBJ1-1; D is uncertain. V was trimmed by 4 bases and J by 5 bases, leaving 15 bases between them. Germline CDR1 is SGHRS and CDR2 is YFSETQ. The CDR3 length is 14 residues. The CDR3 DNA reads as TGCGCCAGCAGCACAGATCGTAGTCGGACTGAAGCTTTCTTT. As protein: CASSTDRSRTEAFF.

This chain uses TRBV6-5 with TRBJ1-4; no clear D. Trimming stripped 0 bases from V and 0 bases from J, with 8 bases between. Germline V lookup: CDR1 MNHEY, CDR2 SVGAGI. This CDR3 has 16 amino acids. The CDR3 reads CASSYSQLATNEKLFF. The CDR3 DNA follows: TGTGCCAGCAGTTACTCCCAACTTGCAACTAATGAAAAACTGTTTTTT.

The J gene is TRBJ1-3, the V gene TRBV5-8; D might be TRBD1 (5 bases). Germline V gives CDR1 SGHTS, CDR2 YDEGEE. Trimming removed 5 bases at V and 10 bases at J, with 22 bases between. The CDR3 is 15 residues long. The CDR3 DNA sequence: TGTGCCAGCAGATTAGGACTACAGGTTACATCGACCATATATTTT. Translated, it gives CASRLGLQVTSTIYF.

This rearrangement joins TRBV5-1 to TRBJ2-7; TRBD1 matches at 9 bases. In germline, CDR1 is SGHRS, CDR2 YFSETQ. The CDR3 contains 16 residues. Unmatched junction bases numbered 14, after V lost 5 bases and J lost 5 bases. The CDR3 protein is CASSLGAGTGLDEQYF. DNA for the CDR3: TGCGCCAGCAGTCTCGGAGCGGGGACAGGGTTGGACGAGCAGTACTTC.

The chain carries TRBV15 and TRBJ2-3; 9 bases match TRBD2. The trim removed 0 bases at V and 4 bases at J, leaving 5 bases unmatched. The germline gives CDR1 LNHNV, CDR2 YYDKDF (reference sequence). The CDR3 spans 16 residues. Here the CDR3 reads CATSRDRAGGADTQYF. The CDR3 coding sequence is TGTGCCACCAGCAGAGATCGGGCGGGGGGGGCAGATACGCAGTATTTT.

This chain uses TRBV5-8 with TRBJ1-5, with TRBD1 matching over 7 bases. Germline V gene lookup returns CDR1 SGHTS and CDR2 YDEGEE. The junction had 7 bases not matched to a gene; V was cut back by 4 bases and J by 0 bases. CDR3 length: 16 residues. CDR3 residues: CASSKQGPYSNQPQHF. The CDR3 nucleotides are TGTGCCAGCAGCAAACAGGGGCCCTATAGCAATCAGCCCCAGCATTTT.

This clone was detected once. The chain has TRBV3-1 (or the pseudogene TRBV3-2) and TRBJ1-1; no clear D. CDR3 length: 15 amino acids. In germline, CDR1 is LGHDT, CDR2 YNNKEL (reference sequence). V lost 0 bases, J lost 11 bases, and 19 bases lay in between. The CDR3 spells CASSQDFPSGLGAFF. The CDR3 nucleotides read TGTGCCAGCAGCCAAGACTTCCCCTCCGGACTAGGGGCTTTCTTT.

This chain joins TRBV6-2 or TRBV6-3 and TRBJ1-2, with TRBD1 as a possible D gene (5 bases). The V gene's germline CDR1 is MNHEY and CDR2 SVGEGT. With 9 bases removed from V and 7 bases from J, the gap between germline ends came to 24 bases. The CDR3 is 15 amino acids. The CDR3 region has the DNA TGTGCCAGTAGCGACATCGTCCCAGGGAACGGTGGCTACACCTTC. This codes for CASSDIVPGNGGYTF.

The chain couples TRBV20-1 to TRBJ2-2; TRBD1 matches at 7 bases. The J segment lost 3 bases and the V segment lost 3 bases, leaving 10 bases of the junction unmatched. Germline-derived CDR1 and CDR2 are DFQATT and SNEGSKA (reference sequence). CDR3 length: 16 amino acids. The CDR3 sequence is CSASRQGLRDTGELFF. The DNA for the CDR3 is TGCAGTGCTAGTAGACAGGGCCTGAGAGACACCGGGGAGCTGTTTTTT.

CDR3 DNA: TGTGCCAGCAGCCATTCCGGGACAGGGCAAGAGACCCAGTACTTC. This encodes CASSHSGTGQETQYF. This sequence joins TRBV13 and TRBJ2-5; 9 bases agree with TRBD1. CDR1 PRHDT and CDR2 FYEKMQ come from the germline V gene (reference sequence). The CDR3 sequence is 15 residues long. The V and J ends lost 5 bases and 2 bases, in that order; junction bases with no gene match: 6.